The 12 T cell receptor beta chains below come from one sample, sequenced in a study of T cell repertoires in cytomegalovirus infection. TCRdb re-called the reads with MiXCR, one entry per CDR3 protein. The table records 450,000 to 650,000 distinct CDR3 sequences, approximately 40% of them present only once. These receptors have no identified antigens. The specimen was cultured PBMCs, collected from culture after CMV antigen stimulation. These receptors were taken from a human donor in good health (CMV status not recorded). Some clones in this sample may be carry-over from other donors' samples.

The chain couples TRBV4-3 to TRBJ2-7; TRBD2 might be the D (6 bases). The V gene lost 0 bases and the J gene lost 0 bases, with 18 bases spanning the gap. The germline V gene has CDR1 LGHNA and CDR2 YSLEER. This CDR3 spans 18 amino acids. The CDR3 protein is CASSQDRAEGGNSYEQYF. The CDR3 nucleotides are TGCGCCAGCAGCCAAGATAGAGCGGAAGGCGGGAACTCCTACGAGCAGTACTTC.

This clonotype came up once. The chain uses TRBV20-1 and TRBJ1-5; D is unclear. The CDR3 extends over 16 amino acids. Per germline, CDR1 DFQATT and CDR2 SNEGSKA (reference sequence). The V gene lost 0 bases and the J gene lost 0 bases, with 12 bases spanning the gap. DNA for the CDR3: TGCAGTGCTAGAGATCAGGAGGGAAATAGCAATCAGCCCCAGCATTTT. Protein sequence: CSARDQEGNSNQPQHF.

This chain links TRBV12-3 or TRBV12-4 with TRBJ2-3; D is uncertain. V was pared by 5 bases and J by 2 bases, with 14 bases between. The CDR3 extends over 15 amino acids. CDR3 coding DNA: TGTGCCAGCAGTCCGCCCCATCGTTTCACAGATACGCAGTATTTT. Its translation: CASSPPHRFTDTQYF.

The chain carries TRBV29-1 and TRBJ2-2; D uncertain. The CDR3 sequence is 15 residues long. Germline CDR1 and CDR2: SQVTM and ANQGSEA. V gave up 3 bases and J gave up 2 bases, with 13 bases separating them. As DNA, the CDR3 is TGCAGCGTTGACCAGACCCAGAAAAACACCGGGGAGCTGTTTTTT. It is translated as CSVDQTQKNTGELFF.

This clonotype was recorded a few times. V is TRBV7-8 and J is TRBJ1-6; D might be TRBD1 (5 bases). CDR1 is SGHVS and CDR2 is FQNEAQ in the germline V gene. The CDR3 extends over 14 amino acids. V was trimmed by 6 bases and J by 10 bases, leaving 16 bases between them. The CDR3: CASSLNARDSPLHF. DNA for the CDR3: TGTGCCAGCAGTTTAAATGCGCGGGACTCACCCCTCCACTTT.

V gene TRBV25-1 combines with J gene TRBJ2-1; D perhaps matches TRBD2 (7 bases). The V end was cut by 5 bases, the J end by 15 bases, with 23 bases between. The germline V gene has CDR1 MGHDK and CDR2 SYGVNS. There are 14 residues in the CDR3. Here the CDR3 reads CASSSPLGGAVPFF. In DNA, the CDR3 is TGTGCCAGCAGTTCACCCCTGGGGGGGGCCGTTCCGTTCTTC.

J is TRBJ1-6 and V is TRBV19; no clear D. Germline lookup yields CDR1 LNHDA and CDR2 SQIVND (reference sequence). This CDR3 has 13 amino acids. V shed 6 bases and J shed 8 bases, with 11 bases lying between them. For the CDR3, the DNA is TGTGCCAGTAGCATCGGTTCCTATTCACCCCTCCACTTT. Translated, it gives CASSIGSYSPLHF.

V is TRBV6-1 and J is TRBJ2-7; D is tentatively TRBD1 or TRBD2 (6 bases each). Germline CDR1 is MNHNS and CDR2 is SASEGT. The CDR3 sequence is 15 residues long. V lost 7 bases and J 3 bases, leaving 19 bases between the germline ends. This CDR3 reads CASMDRDKGGYEQYF. CDR3 nucleotide sequence: TGTGCCAGCATGGACCGGGACAAGGGGGGCTACGAGCAGTACTTC.

This clonotype was observed a single time. The rearrangement uses TRBV20-1 and TRBJ1-5, with D possibly matching TRBD1 (5 bases). V shed 6 bases and J shed 3 bases, with 12 bases lying between them. This CDR3 comprises 13 residues. Germline loops: CDR1 DFQATT, CDR2 SNEGSKA (reference sequence). The CDR3 bases are TGCAGTGCGGGGGGGGGGGTCAATCAGCCCCAGCATTTT. It codes for CSAGGGVNQPQHF.

CDR3 sequence (DNA): TGCAGTGGGACCCAGGGCGGGCGGACCCAGTACTTC. Its translation: CSGTQGGRTQYF. J is TRBJ2-5 and V is TRBV20-1, with D perhaps matching TRBD1 or TRBD2 (5 bases each). CDR3 length: 12 amino acids. The V end was cut by 7 bases, the J end by 7 bases, with 16 bases between. Germline lookup yields CDR1 DFQATT and CDR2 SNEGSKA (reference sequence).

This clonotype occurred a few times. The CDR3: CASSRGNAGNTIYF. In DNA form, the CDR3 reads TGTGCCAGCTCCCGTGGGAATGCTGGAAACACCATATATTTT. The V and J genes are TRBV12-3 or TRBV12-4 and TRBJ1-3; D gene ambiguous. The V end lost 8 bases, the J end lost 2 bases, and 13 bases lay between the germline ends. The CDR3 covers 14 residues.

The V call is TRBV7-6, the J call TRBJ2-1, with D possibly matching TRBD2 (5 bases). The germline V and J ends were trimmed by 5 bases and 8 bases, with 16 bases remaining between them. The CDR3 covers 14 residues. Germline CDR1 is SGHVS and CDR2 is FNYEAQ. CDR3 sequence: CASSTKLVADEQFF. CDR3 nucleotide sequence: TGTGCCAGCAGCACTAAACTAGTTGCAGATGAGCAGTTCTTC.